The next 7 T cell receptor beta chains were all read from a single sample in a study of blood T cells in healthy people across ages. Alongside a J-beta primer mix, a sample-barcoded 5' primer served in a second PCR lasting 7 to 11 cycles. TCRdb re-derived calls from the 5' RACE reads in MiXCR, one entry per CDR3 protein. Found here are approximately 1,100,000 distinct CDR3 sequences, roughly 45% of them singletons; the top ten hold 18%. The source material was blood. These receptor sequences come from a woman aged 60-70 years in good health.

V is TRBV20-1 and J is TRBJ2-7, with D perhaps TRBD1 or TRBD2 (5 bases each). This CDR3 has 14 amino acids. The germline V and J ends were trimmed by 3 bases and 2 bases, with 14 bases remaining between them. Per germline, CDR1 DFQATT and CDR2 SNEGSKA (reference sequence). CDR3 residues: CSASPPGPAYEQYF. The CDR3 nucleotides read TGCAGTGCTAGTCCTCCGGGACCAGCCTACGAGCAGTACTTC.

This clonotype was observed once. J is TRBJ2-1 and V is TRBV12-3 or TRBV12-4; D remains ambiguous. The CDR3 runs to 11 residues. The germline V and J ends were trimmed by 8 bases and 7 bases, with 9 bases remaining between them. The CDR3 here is CASGKGNEQFF. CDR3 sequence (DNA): TGTGCCAGCGGGAAAGGGAATGAGCAGTTCTTC.

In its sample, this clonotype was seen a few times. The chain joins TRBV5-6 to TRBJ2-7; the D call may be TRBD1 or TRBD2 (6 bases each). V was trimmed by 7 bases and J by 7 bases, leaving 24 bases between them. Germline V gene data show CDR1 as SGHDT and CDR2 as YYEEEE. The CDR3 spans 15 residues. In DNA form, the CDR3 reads TGTGCCAGCGCGTCAGGGGAGGCCCGTCGGCAAGAGCAGTACTTC. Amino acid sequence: CASASGEARRQEQYF. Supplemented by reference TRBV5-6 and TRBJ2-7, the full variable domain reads DAGVTQSPTHLIKTRGQQVTLRCSPKSGHDTVSWYQQALGQGPQFIFQYYEEEERQRGNFPDRFSGHQFPNYSSELNVNALLLGDSALYLCASASGEARRQEQYFGPGTRLTVT.

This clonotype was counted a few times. The chain's CDR3 is CASSVGGLLDNEQFF. Written as DNA, the CDR3 is TGTGCCAGCAGCGTAGGGGGGCTGCTAGACAATGAGCAGTTCTTC. The chain recombines TRBV9 with TRBJ2-1, with TRBD1 as a possible D gene (6 bases). The CDR3 runs to 15 residues. Trimming pared 0 bases from V and 5 bases from J, leaving 12 bases between. From germline, CDR1 is SGDLS and CDR2 YYNGEE.

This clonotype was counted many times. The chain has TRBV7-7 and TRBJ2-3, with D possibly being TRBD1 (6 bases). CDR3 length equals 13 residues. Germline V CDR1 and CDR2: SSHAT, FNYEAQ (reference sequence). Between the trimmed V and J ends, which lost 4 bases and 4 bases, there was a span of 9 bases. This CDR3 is CASSSQGSDTQYF. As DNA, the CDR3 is TGTGCCAGCAGCTCCCAGGGGTCAGATACGCAGTATTTT.

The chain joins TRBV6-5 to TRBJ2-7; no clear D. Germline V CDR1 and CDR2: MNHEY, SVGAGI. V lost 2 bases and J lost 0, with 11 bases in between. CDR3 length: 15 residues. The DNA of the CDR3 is TGTGCCAGCAGTTACGCGAAACCGTTCTCCTACGAGCAGTACTTC. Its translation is CASSYAKPFSYEQYF.

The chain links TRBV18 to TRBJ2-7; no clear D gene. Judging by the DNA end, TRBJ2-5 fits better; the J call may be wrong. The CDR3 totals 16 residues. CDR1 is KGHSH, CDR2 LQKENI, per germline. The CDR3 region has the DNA TGTGCCAGCTCACCACAAGGCGACCCAGCTCCAGAGACCCAGTACTTC. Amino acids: CASSPQGDPAPETQYF.